This T cell receptor beta chain was captured by sequencing in a study of CD8 T cells in ankylosing spondylitis. Study-wide results and limits: The authors reported significant enrichment of disease-linked clones in matched ankylosing spondylitis synovial fluid. Those disease-linked clones were CD8+; they were also relatively rare in peripheral blood.

One entry per CDR3 protein results from TCRdb running MiXCR on the 5' RACE reads. The sample shows 250,000 or so distinct CDR3 sequences, approximately 12% of them seen only once. J was trimmed by 7 bases and V by 2 bases; bases with no gene match: 11. Per the germline V gene, CDR1 is MGHDK and CDR2 is SYGVNS. The CDR3 runs to 16 residues. This clonotype has a count of ten or more. Antigen specificity is unknown. The origin of this receptor is a male donor with ankylosing spondylitis or in good health (not recorded which). The rearrangement links TRBV25-1 to TRBJ2-1, with 7 nucleotides matching TRBD2. The sample consisted of blood, either unsorted or a sorted T cell fraction (not recorded which). CDR3 region: CASSEGGGKNGNEQFF. As DNA, the CDR3 is TGTGCCAGCAGTGAAGGGGGGGGGAAAAACGGGAATGAGCAGTTCTTC.